This record looks at one T cell receptor beta chain sequence and its context. This sample was included in a study of neurological immune-mediated disorders. Trimming pared 6 bases from V and 7 bases from J, leaving 18 bases between. The length of the CDR3 is 13 residues. Per germline, CDR1 DFQATT and CDR2 SNEGSKA (reference sequence). MiXCR, applied by TCRdb to the 5' RACE reads, yields one record per CDR3 protein. The sample lists tens of thousands of distinct CDR3 sequences, 13% to 15% occurring once. The receptor was derived from a woman between 45 and 60 years old with HTLV-1-associated myelopathy (HAM/TSP). The gene calls are TRBV20-1 and TRBJ1-2, with D possibly being TRBD1 (5 bases). Input material: PBMCs. The CDR3 nucleotides are TGCAGTGCGCCCTGGAGGGGCACCTCTGGCTACACCTTC. Translating it yields CSAPWRGTSGYTF.